The sequence of this T cell receptor (beta chain) was determined in a study of T cell responses to AZD1222 COVID-19 vaccine. Worth noting for this clone: Its specificity is unknown.

This table comes from immunoSEQ multiplex PCR, and its TCRdb copy is limited to in-frame clones, with some not included. This sample has some 90,000 clones; more than 70% occur once, and the top ten carry about 19%. Losses at the gene ends were 6 bases for V and 7 bases for J; bases not matched to a gene: 6. Per the germline V gene, CDR1 is LGHDT and CDR2 is YNNKEL (reference sequence). This CDR3 has 14 residues. The study's findings and limits: Mostly white British, mostly female donors; authors suggested clonal diversity may be underestimated.

This chain uses TRBV3-1 (or the pseudogene TRBV3-2) with TRBJ1-4; 9 nucleotides agree with TRBD1. The TCR originated in an adult in good health. This specimen consisted of peripheral blood, obtained on day 0 of AZD1222 vaccination. The CDR3 sequence: CASRLTGGSEKLFF. The DNA for the CDR3 is TGTGCCAGCAGACTGACAGGGGGAAGTGAAAAACTGTTTTTT.